A selection of T cell receptor beta chains follows, all from one sample in a study of CD8 T cells in Susac syndrome. One entry per CDR3 protein, called by TCRdb with MiXCR from the immunoSEQ multiplex PCR reads. The table records 300,000 to 350,000 distinct CDR3 sequences, about 90% of them present only once. Material: CD4+ T cells from PBMCs. These receptors came from a human donor with multiple sclerosis. Each CDR3 is given with its conserved first and last residue. Fields, in order: V gene, D gene, clone size, J gene, CDR3 protein, CDR3 DNA. The D gene is left open where the match is weak. The size of a clone is reported for some rows only, either as once, few or many, or as a class for expanded clones.

TRBV20-1	TRBD2	NA	TRBJ2-5	CSARDWRGLAGEGETQYF	TGCAGTGCTAGAGATTGGAGGGGACTAGCGGGAGAGGGGGAGACCCAGTACTTC
TRBV11-2	NA	NA	TRBJ2-6	CASSSLVGGVGSGANVLTF	TGTGCCAGCAGCTCCCTAGTTGGCGGGGTCGGATCTGGGGCCAACGTCCTGACTTTC
TRBV6-2/TRBV6-3	NA	NA	TRBJ2-3	CASSDSWADTQYF	TGTGCCAGCAGTGACTCGTGGGCAGATACGCAGTATTTT
TRBV6-4	NA	NA	TRBJ2-3	CASSDRFASGTDTQYF	TGTGCCAGCAGTGACAGGTTCGCGTCGGGCACAGATACGCAGTATTTT
TRBV3-1	NA	NA	TRBJ1-2	CASSSRFLYGYTF	TGTGCCAGCAGTAGCAGATTCCTCTATGGCTACACCTTC
TRBV20-1	NA	once	TRBJ2-7	CSAKGGTYEQYF	TGCAGTGCTAAGGGGGGTACCTACGAGCAGTACTTC
TRBV11-3	NA	NA	TRBJ2-5	CASSLDLRRETQYF	TGTGCCAGCAGCTTAGATCTAAGAAGGGAGACCCAGTACTTC
TRBV12-3/TRBV12-4	TRBD2	NA	TRBJ2-1	CASSPQGSGGAHEQFF	TGTGCCAGCAGTCCCCAGGGGAGCGGGGGGGCTCATGAGCAGTTCTTC
TRBV5-1	NA	NA	TRBJ2-7	CASSMISIRDTPYEQYF	TGCGCCAGCAGTATGATTTCGATCCGGGACACCCCCTACGAGCAGTACTTC
TRBV27	NA	NA	TRBJ1-1	CASYPRGRGWGAFF	TGTGCCAGCTACCCCCGGGGTAGGGGTTGGGGAGCTTTCTTT
TRBV6-5	NA	NA	TRBJ2-2	CASSYSRTRLVRTGELFF	TGTGCCAGCAGTTACTCACGAACAAGACTAGTTCGCACCGGGGAGCTGTTTTTT
TRBV20-1	NA	once	TRBJ2-4	CSALNPLAKNIQYF	TGCAGTGCCCTCAATCCTCTAGCCAAAAACATTCAGTACTTC
TRBV11-2	TRBD2	NA	TRBJ2-7	CASSPRAGGTYEQYF	TGTGCCAGCAGCCCTCGTGCGGGGGGAACCTACGAGCAGTACTTC
TRBV2	TRBD1	NA	TRBJ1-5	CASSGPGQVKPQHF	TGTGCCAGCAGTGGACCGGGACAGGTAAAGCCCCAGCATTTT
TRBV4-1	NA	once	TRBJ2-5	CASSRSGEGQLGQETQYF	TGCGCCAGCAGCCGGAGCGGAGAAGGGCAGTTAGGGCAAGAGACCCAGTACTTC
TRBV2	NA	few	TRBJ2-7	CASNYKLLDPPPEQYF	TGTGCCAGCAACTACAAACTACTAGACCCTCCCCCCGAGCAGTACTTC
TRBV29-1	TRBD1	NA	TRBJ1-1	CSVLGGGAVTEAFF	TGCAGCGTCCTCGGAGGGGGCGCCGTTACTGAAGCTTTCTTT
TRBV9	TRBD1	once	TRBJ2-1	CASSLTGVRNEQFF	TGTGCCAGCAGCTTAACAGGGGTACGGAATGAGCAGTTCTTC
TRBV6-4	TRBD2	NA	TRBJ2-1	CASSPAGASYNEQFF	TGTGCCAGCAGTCCAGCGGGAGCATCCTACAATGAGCAGTTCTTC
TRBV29-1	NA	NA	TRBJ2-3	CSGDKDTQYF	TGCAGCGGGGACAAAGATACGCAGTATTTT
TRBV12-3/TRBV12-4	NA	NA	TRBJ1-4	CASSGGEKLFF	TGTGCCAGCAGTGGGGGTGAAAAACTGTTTTTT
TRBV30	NA	NA	TRBJ1-1	CAWSVYGASRTEAFF	TGTGCCTGGAGTGTATACGGGGCTTCACGCACTGAAGCTTTCTTT
TRBV27	NA	NA	TRBJ2-1	CASSGGQFTYNEQFF	TGTGCCAGCAGTGGCGGACAGTTCACCTACAATGAGCAGTTCTTC
TRBV19	NA	once	TRBJ1-5	CASNKDGYSNQPQHF	TGTGCCAGTAACAAGGACGGTTATAGCAATCAGCCCCAGCATTTT
TRBV6-5	NA	few	TRBJ2-7	CASSYQRDTYEQYF	TGTGCCAGCAGTTACCAGCGGGACACATACGAGCAGTACTTC
TRBV5-1	TRBD1	NA	TRBJ2-1	CASSFGQGNPTGQFF	TGCGCCAGCAGCTTTGGACAGGGAAACCCTACAGGGCAGTTCTTC
TRBV5-1	NA	NA	TRBJ2-1	CASSLDGQGPSYNEQFF	TGCGCCAGCAGCTTGGATGGTCAGGGGCCCTCCTACAATGAGCAGTTCTTC